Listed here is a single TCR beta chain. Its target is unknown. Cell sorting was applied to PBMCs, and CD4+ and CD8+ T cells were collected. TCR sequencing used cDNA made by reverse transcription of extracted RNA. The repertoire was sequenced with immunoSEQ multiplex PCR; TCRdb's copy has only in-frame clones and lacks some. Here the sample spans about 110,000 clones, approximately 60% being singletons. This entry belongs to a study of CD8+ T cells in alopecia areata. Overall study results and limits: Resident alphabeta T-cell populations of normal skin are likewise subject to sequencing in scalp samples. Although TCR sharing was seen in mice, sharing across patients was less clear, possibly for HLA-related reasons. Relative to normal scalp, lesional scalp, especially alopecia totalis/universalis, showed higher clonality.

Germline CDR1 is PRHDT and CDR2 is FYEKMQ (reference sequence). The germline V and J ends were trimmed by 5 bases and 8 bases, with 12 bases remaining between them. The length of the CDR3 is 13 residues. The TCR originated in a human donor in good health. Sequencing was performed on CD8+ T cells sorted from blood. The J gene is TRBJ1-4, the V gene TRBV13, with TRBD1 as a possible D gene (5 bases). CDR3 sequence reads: CASSRGLGEKLFF. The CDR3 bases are TGTGCCAGCAGCCGGGGGTTAGGGGAAAAACTGTTTTTT.